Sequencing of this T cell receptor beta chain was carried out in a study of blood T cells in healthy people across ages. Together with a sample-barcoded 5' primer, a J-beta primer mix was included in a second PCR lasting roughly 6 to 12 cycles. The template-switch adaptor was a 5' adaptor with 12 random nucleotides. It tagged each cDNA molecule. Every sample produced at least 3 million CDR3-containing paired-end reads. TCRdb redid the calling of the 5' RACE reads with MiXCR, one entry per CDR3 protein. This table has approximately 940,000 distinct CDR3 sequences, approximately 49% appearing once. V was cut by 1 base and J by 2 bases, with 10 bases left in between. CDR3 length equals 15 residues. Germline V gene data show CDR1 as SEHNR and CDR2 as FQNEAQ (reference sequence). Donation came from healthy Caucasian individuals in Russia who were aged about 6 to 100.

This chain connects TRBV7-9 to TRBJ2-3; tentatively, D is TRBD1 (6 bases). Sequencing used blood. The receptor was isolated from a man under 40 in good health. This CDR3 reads CASSLGQANTDTQYF. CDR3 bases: TGTGCCAGCAGCTTAGGACAGGCGAACACAGATACGCAGTATTTT.